This T cell receptor (beta chain) was obtained from a study of cytomegalovirus exposure and HLA in healthy donors. The PCR had 60 Vbeta and 13 Jbeta primers. TCRdb's table, derived via immunoSEQ multiplex PCR, lists solely in-frame clones and lacks some. Found here are 85,000 to 110,000 clones, 76% of them singletons; the top ten hold about 9.4%. The CDR3 extends over 18 amino acids. V lost 0 bases and J 2 bases, leaving 17 bases between the germline ends. Germline V gene data show CDR1 as SGDLS and CDR2 as YYNGEE. The TCR comes from a woman aged 18-29 years in good health and CMV-seropositive. The material sequenced was PBMCs. The V and J genes are TRBV9 and TRBJ2-2; D remains ambiguous. The CDR3: CASSVGAGLSLNTGELFF. The CDR3 region has the DNA TGTGCCAGCAGCGTAGGGGCAGGTCTGAGCCTAAACACCGGGGAGCTGTTTTTT.